This TCR beta chain originates from a study of blood T cell repertoires in COVID-19. Study-level background: Collection of acute and convalescent COVID-19 samples took place in the United States, Italy and Spain. T cells, B-cell-depleted T cells, or PBMCs supplied cDNA or gDNA.

The CDR3 is made up of 13 amino acids. The V segment lost 5 bases and the J segment 4 bases; nucleotides outside the gene matches: 4. The germline V gene has CDR1 SGHDN and CDR2 FVKESK. Methods used by the authors: Reference gene primer amplification in the assay estimated nucleated cell counts. Libraries were prepared by immunoSEQ multiplex PCR; TCRdb keeps only in-frame clonotypes and omits some of them. V and J calls and clone size are as listed in that table; D and trimming were resolved from the DNA. The sample has roughly 200,000 clones, 88% seen once. The specimen was peripheral blood. This clonotype was sampled from a woman in her 30s with acute or convalescent COVID-19. The chain carries TRBV14 and TRBJ1-2, with 7 bases that match TRBD1. CDR3 in amino acids: CASSEQGTYGYTF. The DNA of the CDR3 is TGTGCCAGCAGCGAACAGGGGACCTATGGCTACACCTTC.